This TCR beta chain was obtained from a study of T cells after yellow fever vaccination. CDR3 length: 13 amino acids. With 5 bases clipped from V and 0 bases from J, the junction kept 4 bases outside the gene matches. Germline loops: CDR1 DFQATT, CDR2 SNEGSKA (reference sequence). This clonotype was recorded at least ten times. TCRdb reprocessed the 5' RACE reads with MiXCR, giving one entry per CDR3 protein. The sample carries around 13,000 distinct CDR3 sequences, 4.9% recorded once. The chain links TRBV20-1 to TRBJ2-7; 7 nucleotides match TRBD2. This specimen consisted of PBMCs, either bulk or a sorted T-cell subset (CD4+, CD8+, memory, or dextramer-sorted; not recorded which), obtained 45 days after the yellow fever booster vaccination. This clonotype originated in a man aged 25-45 years who received the YFV17D yellow fever vaccine. CDR3 nucleotides: TGCAGTGCTGGCTGGACTAGCTCCTACGAGCAGTACTTC. Its protein is CSAGWTSSYEQYF.